A single sample gave rise to the 9 T cell receptor beta chains below, sequenced in a study of T-cell memory formation after mild COVID-19. TCRdb used MiXCR to reprocess the 5' RACE reads, holding one entry per CDR3 protein. This table has roughly 380,000 distinct CDR3 sequences, around 28% appearing once. Material: PBMCs or a T cell subset sorted from them (not recorded which). All receptors come from an adult woman who had mild COVID-19 (a few samples of this study predate the infection). Cell type and time point are not known.

The V call is TRBV24-1, the J call TRBJ2-1; D possibly corresponds to TRBD2 (6 bases). V was clipped by 3 bases and J by 8 bases, with 13 bases between them. This CDR3 comprises 14 residues. The germline V gene has CDR1 KGHDR and CDR2 SFDVKD. CDR3 amino acids: CATSDDTSYDEQFF. The CDR3, as DNA: TGTGCCACCAGTGATGATACTAGCTATGATGAGCAGTTCTTC.

Many counts were recorded for this clonotype. The chain is built from TRBV2 and TRBJ2-1; 10 bases match TRBD2. The length of the CDR3 is 15 residues. V gave up 4 bases and J gave up 5 bases; unmatched junction bases: 5. Germline values: CDR1 SNHLY, CDR2 FYNNEI. CDR3 loop: CASSGKRGGNNEQFF. The CDR3 DNA sequence: TGTGCCAGCAGTGGCAAGCGGGGGGGCAACAATGAGCAGTTCTTC.

The J gene is TRBJ2-5, the V gene TRBV27; weak D call: TRBD2 (5 bases). Trimming stripped 2 bases from V and 1 base from J, with 8 bases between. The CDR3 is made up of 14 amino acids. CDR1 is MNHEY, CDR2 SMNVEV, per germline (reference sequence). The CDR3: CASSLDYSQETQYF. The CDR3 DNA follows: TGTGCCAGCAGTTTAGACTACTCCCAAGAGACCCAGTACTTC.

The chain uses TRBV5-1 and TRBJ1-1; unclear D gene. This CDR3 is built from 13 residues. V was cut by 0 bases and J by 6 bases, with 9 bases left in between. The germline V gene has CDR1 SGHRS and CDR2 YFSETQ. For the CDR3, the DNA is TGCGCCAGCAGCTTGGTCGGCAGCGCTGAAGCTTTCTTT. It yields the protein CASSLVGSAEAFF.

This clonotype occurred a few times. V and J are TRBV7-8 and TRBJ2-2; 7 positions match TRBD2. V dropped 5 bases and J dropped 1; count of bases not matched to a gene: 7. Germline CDR1 is SGHVS and CDR2 is FQNEAQ. CDR3 length equals 16 residues. CDR3 residues: CASSMSGTMNTGELFF. The CDR3 DNA reads as TGTGCCAGCAGCATGTCCGGGACTATGAACACCGGGGAGCTGTTTTTT. The entire variable domain, with the rest obtained from reference TRBV7-8 and TRBJ2-2, is as follows: GAGVSQSPRYKVAKRGQDVALRCDPISGHVSLFWYQQALGQGPEFLTYFQNEAQLDKSGLPSDRFFAERPEGSVSTLKIQRTQQEDSAVYLCASSMSGTMNTGELFFGEGSRLTVL.

J is TRBJ2-7 and V is TRBV7-9, with a possible D match to TRBD1 (6 bases). Germline V lookup: CDR1 SEHNR, CDR2 FQNEAQ (reference sequence). The V gene lost 5 bases and the J gene lost 0 bases, with 14 bases spanning the gap. There are 15 residues in the CDR3. This CDR3 reads CASSDRTVSSYEQYF. The CDR3 nucleotides read TGTGCCAGCAGCGATCGGACAGTGAGCTCCTACGAGCAGTACTTC. The whole variable domain, filled in from reference TRBV7-9 and TRBJ2-7, reads DTGVSQNPRHKITKRGQNVTFRCDPISEHNRLYWYRQTLGQGPEFLTYFQNEAQLEKSRLLSDRFSAERPKGSFSTLEIQRTEQGDSAMYLCASSDRTVSSYEQYFGPGTRLTVT.

V and J are TRBV20-1 and TRBJ2-7; 7 bases agree with TRBD2. Unmatched junction bases numbered 2, after V lost 3 bases and J lost 0 bases. The CDR3 loop spans 13 amino acids. Germline CDR1 reads DFQATT; CDR2 reads SNEGSKA (reference sequence). The CDR3 DNA sequence: TGCAGTGCTAGCGGGGGGACCTCCTACGAGCAGTACTTC. This sequence encodes CSASGGTSYEQYF.

The J gene is TRBJ2-1, the V gene TRBV7-9; 8 nucleotides match TRBD2. This CDR3 spans 15 amino acids. Germline CDR1 and CDR2: SEHNR and FQNEAQ (reference sequence). Germline trimming cut 0 bases from V and 3 bases from J; bases unmatched to any gene: 1. DNA for the CDR3: TGTGCCAGCAGCTTAGCCGCGGGGGGCTACAATGAGCAGTTCTTC. As protein: CASSLAAGGYNEQFF.

In this sample, this clonotype turned up a few times. The CDR3 protein is CASSLGAPNIQYF. CDR3 nucleotide sequence: TGCGCCAGCAGCTTGGGGGCCCCAAACATTCAGTACTTC. V gene TRBV5-1 combines with J gene TRBJ2-4; D not resolved. The V end was cut by 0 bases, the J end by 6 bases, with 7 bases between. This CDR3 has 13 residues. CDR1 and CDR2 from the germline V gene are SGHRS and YFSETQ. The complete variable domain, with remaining parts taken from reference TRBV5-1 and TRBJ2-4, reads KAGVTQTPRYLIKTRGQQVTLSCSPISGHRSVSWYQQTPGQGLQFLFEYFSETQRNKGNFPGRFSGRQFSNSRSEMNVSTLELGDSALYLCASSLGAPNIQYFGAGTRLSVL.